This T cell receptor beta chain emerged from a study of blood T cell repertoires in COVID-19. The overall study: T cells, B-cell-depleted T cells, or PBMCs provided the cDNA or gDNA that served as material.

In this sample, this clone turned up a few times. Germline V gene data show CDR1 as SGHNT and CDR2 as YENEEA. The CDR3 is 15 residues long. Trimming removed 1 base from V and 9 bases from J, with 16 bases in between. The method was immunoSEQ multiplex PCR; TCRdb's version includes in-frame clones alone and lacks a portion of them. The data contain 220,000 or so clones, around 86% of them singletons. The chain links TRBV11-3 to TRBJ2-1; D uncertain. The TCR comes from a woman in her fifties or sixties with COVID-19, enrolled during active disease. What was sequenced was peripheral blood. CDR3 loop: CASSLGGKMNGEQFF. The DNA for the CDR3 is TGTGCCAGCAGCTTAGGAGGTAAGATGAACGGTGAGCAGTTCTTC.